This TCR beta chain is drawn from a study of neurological immune-mediated disorders. This clonotype appeared many times. TCRdb reanalysed the 5' RACE reads using MiXCR and keeps one entry per CDR3 protein. The top ten clones hold 15% to 17% of a sample with tens of thousands of distinct CDR3 sequences, roughly 15% of them seen once. V shed 0 bases and J shed 7 bases, with 18 bases lying between them. CDR3 length: 16 amino acids. Germline CDR1 is MGHRA and CDR2 is YSYEKL. The V gene is TRBV4-1, the J gene TRBJ2-5; D is possibly TRBD2 (5 bases). This TCR derives from a woman between 35 and 50 years old in good health. The sample consisted of PBMCs. The CDR3 loop is CASSQDSASFPGTQYF. CDR3 in DNA: TGCGCCAGCAGCCAAGATAGCGCTAGCTTCCCTGGGACCCAGTACTTC.